This paragraph reports one T cell receptor beta chain. This clonotype was counted many times. Its specific antigen is unknown. Base qualities were left out, and no much larger clone turns up one base away. The TCR beta CDR3 regions were amplified from RNA transcripts. The TCR CDR3 was subjected to a first round of RT-PCR using the HTBI primer set and the Qiagen OneStep RT-PCR kit. Libraries were constructed in a second round of multiplex PCR, after which size selection and purification were performed. Sequencing of the libraries was done on an Illumina HiSeq2000 using paired-end 100 bp reads. Concerning the study's data processing: Raw data were processed with SOAPnuke, discarding reads with adapters, uncalled bases, mean Phred below 15, or no exact constant-primer or identifier match. High-quality paired reads were merged using COPE v1.2.5, and each unique nucleotide sequence was defined as a clonotype. Clonotypes were aligned to IMGT TRBV, TRBD and TRBJ reference segments using MiTCR v1.1. Only V-J combinations with frequency above 0.0001, covering 99.2% of repertoires, were analysed. A TCS score was defined as the ratio of F50 (clonal expansion) to E x V (chaos), with BLOSUM62-based TCRdist applied between CDR3 peptides within each V-J. Welch's t-statistics and random forest reduced several hundred V-J features to roughly 13, which were used in a naive Bayes classifier (R e1071). TCRdb's own reprocessing of the public reads used fastp at Q25 and MiXCR and kept productive beta chains. Rows are combined by CDR3 protein, so each entry shows the most common genes and DNA. TCRdb's processing, not the study's, gives the V and J calls here. The sample contains around 620,000 distinct CDR3 sequences, 11% to 15% of them found a single time. Roughly 7% of the sample goes to the ten largest clones.

In the ophthalmopathy patients, disease was moderately to severely active, with a Clinical Activity Score of 3 or more, a NOSPECS grade of 4 or more, and a duration of less than 3 months. Patients with uncontrolled infections, other autoimmune diseases, pregnancy or lactation were excluded. Diagnoses relied on clinical symptoms, serum thyroxine and TRAb, thyroid ultrasound and orbital computed tomography. PBMCs were isolated from approximately 10 ml of fresh peripheral blood by Ficoll-Paque density gradient centrifugation. Total RNA was extracted with Trizol reagent, and quality was checked on an Agilent 2100 Bioanalyzer. The CDR3 covers 12 residues, taking in both the cysteine and the phenylalanine. The read is trimmed to its CDR3 DNA, 36 bases read in frame from base 1. V and J lose 2 bases and 2 bases, and a span of 3 bases separates them. Looking up the germline V gene yields CDR1 MRHNA and CDR2 SNTAGT.

The sample belongs to a study of T cells in Graves' hyperthyroidism and ophthalmopathy (dated by TCRdb to the late 2010s). Study-wide context: Peripheral blood samples were taken at the time of initial diagnosis, prior to any treatment. TCR V-J signatures able to tell the groups apart were searched for in a discovery cohort of about a hundred patients, of whom roughly 42 had Graves' ophthalmopathy and about 55 had stable Graves' hyperthyroidism. Prospective prediction of ophthalmopathy was tested in an independent validation cohort consisting of roughly 20 hyperthyroidism patients and more than 15 patients who later progressed to ophthalmopathy. The 100 or so discovery patients were divided at random into training and test sets in a 7:3 ratio. The study also compared thyroid tissue and blood T-cell repertoires from five or six Graves' hyperthyroidism patients. After sampling, hyperthyroidism patients received methimazole starting at 30 mg daily, and ophthalmopathy patients received high-dose intravenous methylprednisolone. The paper reports TCR Vbeta CDR3 sequencing of approximately 130 peripheral blood samples: around 45 ophthalmopathy, roughly 80 hyperthyroidism and approximately 17 progressor patients.

Study-wide conclusions, independent of this receptor: In cross-validation, a model built on a 13 V-J signature told ophthalmopathy apart from stable hyperthyroidism with just under 90% sensitivity and around 84% specificity, and in testing the same model reached 80%/75%. Sample size was not statistically predetermined, and investigators were not blinded to group allocation. Blood samples also contained most of the expanded thyroid clonotypes (frequency above 0.001), which suggests that blood repertoires may reflect thyroid immune responses. During validation, the model predicted progression to ophthalmopathy a median of roughly 7.1 months ahead of onset, with 60% to 71% sensitivity and roughly 72% specificity.

Sequencing used blood. Rearrangement joined TRBV6-4 to TRBJ1-2; no D gene can be assigned with confidence. This clonotype originated in a woman younger than 30 with Graves' ophthalmopathy. The DNA sequence follows: TGTGCCAGCAGTGACACCAACTATGGCTACACCTTC. Its amino acids are CASSDTNYGYTF.